One and the same sample provided the 10 T cell receptor beta chains below, sequenced in a study of immune evolution from preneoplasia to lung adenocarcinoma. The assay was immunoSEQ multiplex PCR, and TCRdb's table has in-frame clones only and misses some. Among about 8,200 clones listed, around 81% were seen once. The sequencing input was FFPE adjacent normal lung tissue. The receptors come from a person aged 65 to 85 with lung adenocarcinoma.

The chain carries TRBV4-2 and TRBJ2-2; TRBD2 matches 15 bases. J was trimmed by 4 bases and V by 4 bases; bases with no gene match: 4. The CDR3 extends over 17 amino acids. In germline, CDR1 is LGHNA, CDR2 YNFKEQ. The CDR3 loop reads CASSPGTSGRSTGELFF. Written as DNA, the CDR3 is TGTGCCAGCAGCCCCGGGACTAGCGGGAGGAGCACCGGGGAGCTGTTTTTT.

Here the CDR3 DNA reads TGTGCCTGGAGTGGGGAATACGCGCAGACTGAAGCTTTCTTT. Encoded protein: CAWSGEYAQTEAFF. The chain joins TRBV30 to TRBJ1-1, with no clear D. This CDR3 is built from 14 residues. CDR1 and CDR2 from the germline V gene are GTSNPN and SVGIG (reference sequence). Trimming took off 1 base at V and 5 bases at J, with 14 bases between the two ends.

This sequence joins TRBV5-6 and TRBJ2-7, with D perhaps TRBD1 or TRBD2 (5 bases each). CDR1 is SGHDT, CDR2 YYEEEE, per germline. V was clipped by 3 bases and J by 7 bases, with 20 bases between them. This CDR3 is built from 15 residues. DNA for the CDR3: TGTGCCAGCAGCTACCCCCGGGACCCGGGTGGTGAGCAGTACTTC. It yields the protein CASSYPRDPGGEQYF.

The CDR3 loop reads CASRLTEYDYNEQFF. The CDR3 nucleotides read TGTGCCAGCAGACTCACAGAGTACGACTACAATGAGCAGTTCTTC. The chain combines TRBV2 with TRBJ2-1; D gene unclear. V lost 6 bases and J 3 bases, leaving 15 bases between the germline ends. The CDR3 covers 15 residues. Per germline, CDR1 SNHLY and CDR2 FYNNEI.

This rearrangement joins TRBV30 to TRBJ2-2; D uncertain. Trimming stripped 0 bases from V and 2 bases from J, with 7 bases between. CDR1 and CDR2 from the germline V gene are GTSNPN and SVGIG (reference sequence). The CDR3 contains 14 residues. CDR3 sequence: CAWSVVVNTGELFF. The DNA of the CDR3 is TGTGCCTGGAGTGTAGTGGTTAACACCGGGGAGCTGTTTTTT.

The chain is built from TRBV4-1 and TRBJ2-3; D remains unclear. The CDR3 covers 13 residues. Germline V lookup: CDR1 MGHRA, CDR2 YSYEKL. V was trimmed by 6 bases and J by 5 bases, leaving 12 bases between them. The CDR3 loop reads CASSSAVKDTQYF. The CDR3 nucleotides are TGCGCCAGCAGTTCGGCGGTTAAAGATACGCAGTATTTT.

This clone turned up a few times. V and J are TRBV30 and TRBJ2-5, with TRBD2 matching over 9 bases. Germline CDR1 reads GTSNPN; CDR2 reads SVGIG (reference sequence). The CDR3 consists of 14 residues. Trimming removed 2 bases from V and 3 bases from J; junction bases left unmatched: 4. As DNA, the CDR3 is TGTGCCTGGAGTACGACTAGCGGAGAAGAGACCCAGTACTTC. Residues: CAWSTTSGEETQYF.

V gene TRBV27 combines with J gene TRBJ1-4; TRBD1 aligns across 9 bases. Trimming took 5 bases from V and 2 from J; bases not matched to a gene: 9. Germline CDR1 reads MNHEY; CDR2 reads SMNVEV (reference sequence). The CDR3 contains 17 residues. CDR3 sequence reads: CASSLDRGRGTNEKLFF. In DNA form, the CDR3 reads TGTGCCAGCAGTCTGGACAGGGGTAGAGGGACTAATGAAAAACTGTTTTTT.

The J gene is TRBJ2-2, the V gene TRBV30; TRBD2 agrees at 8 bases. CDR3 length equals 16 residues. The V gene's germline CDR1 is GTSNPN and CDR2 SVGIG (reference sequence). V dropped 5 bases and J dropped 6; count of bases not matched to a gene: 14. The CDR3 DNA reads as TGTGCCTGGGAGCCCTTACAGGGACTAGGCGCCGGGGAGCTGTTTTTT. Translating it yields CAWEPLQGLGAGELFF. Full variable domain (rest looked up from reference TRBV30 and TRBJ2-2): SQTIHQWPATLVQPVGSPLSLECTVEGTSNPNLYWYRQAAGRGLQLLFYSVGIGQISSEVPQNLSASRPQDRQFILSSKKLLLSDSGFYLCAWEPLQGLGAGELFFGEGSRLTVL.

The chain carries TRBV7-9 and TRBJ2-1, with D possibly TRBD2 on 6 matching bases. Between the trimmed V and J ends, which lost 1 base and 10 bases, there was a span of 8 bases. The germline gives CDR1 SEHNR, CDR2 FQNEAQ (reference sequence). The CDR3 has 12 residues. In DNA form, the CDR3 reads TGTGCCAGCAGCTTAGTTCTAGCGGAGCAGTTCTTC. Amino acids: CASSLVLAEQFF.